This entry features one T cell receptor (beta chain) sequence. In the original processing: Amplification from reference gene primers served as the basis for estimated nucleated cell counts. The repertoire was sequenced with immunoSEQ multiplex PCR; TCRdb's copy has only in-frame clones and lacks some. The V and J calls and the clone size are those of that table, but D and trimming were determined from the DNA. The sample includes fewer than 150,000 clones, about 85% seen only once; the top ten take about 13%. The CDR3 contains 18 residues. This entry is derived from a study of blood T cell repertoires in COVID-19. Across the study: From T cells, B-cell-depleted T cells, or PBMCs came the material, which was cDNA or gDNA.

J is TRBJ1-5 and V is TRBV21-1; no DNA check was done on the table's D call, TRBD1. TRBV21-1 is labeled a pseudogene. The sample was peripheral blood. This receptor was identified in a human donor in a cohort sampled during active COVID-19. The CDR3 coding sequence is TGTGCCAGCAGCATCAAGGACAGGGTGAAGGATCTTAATCAGCCCCAGCATTTT. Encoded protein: CASSIKDRVKDLNQPQHF.